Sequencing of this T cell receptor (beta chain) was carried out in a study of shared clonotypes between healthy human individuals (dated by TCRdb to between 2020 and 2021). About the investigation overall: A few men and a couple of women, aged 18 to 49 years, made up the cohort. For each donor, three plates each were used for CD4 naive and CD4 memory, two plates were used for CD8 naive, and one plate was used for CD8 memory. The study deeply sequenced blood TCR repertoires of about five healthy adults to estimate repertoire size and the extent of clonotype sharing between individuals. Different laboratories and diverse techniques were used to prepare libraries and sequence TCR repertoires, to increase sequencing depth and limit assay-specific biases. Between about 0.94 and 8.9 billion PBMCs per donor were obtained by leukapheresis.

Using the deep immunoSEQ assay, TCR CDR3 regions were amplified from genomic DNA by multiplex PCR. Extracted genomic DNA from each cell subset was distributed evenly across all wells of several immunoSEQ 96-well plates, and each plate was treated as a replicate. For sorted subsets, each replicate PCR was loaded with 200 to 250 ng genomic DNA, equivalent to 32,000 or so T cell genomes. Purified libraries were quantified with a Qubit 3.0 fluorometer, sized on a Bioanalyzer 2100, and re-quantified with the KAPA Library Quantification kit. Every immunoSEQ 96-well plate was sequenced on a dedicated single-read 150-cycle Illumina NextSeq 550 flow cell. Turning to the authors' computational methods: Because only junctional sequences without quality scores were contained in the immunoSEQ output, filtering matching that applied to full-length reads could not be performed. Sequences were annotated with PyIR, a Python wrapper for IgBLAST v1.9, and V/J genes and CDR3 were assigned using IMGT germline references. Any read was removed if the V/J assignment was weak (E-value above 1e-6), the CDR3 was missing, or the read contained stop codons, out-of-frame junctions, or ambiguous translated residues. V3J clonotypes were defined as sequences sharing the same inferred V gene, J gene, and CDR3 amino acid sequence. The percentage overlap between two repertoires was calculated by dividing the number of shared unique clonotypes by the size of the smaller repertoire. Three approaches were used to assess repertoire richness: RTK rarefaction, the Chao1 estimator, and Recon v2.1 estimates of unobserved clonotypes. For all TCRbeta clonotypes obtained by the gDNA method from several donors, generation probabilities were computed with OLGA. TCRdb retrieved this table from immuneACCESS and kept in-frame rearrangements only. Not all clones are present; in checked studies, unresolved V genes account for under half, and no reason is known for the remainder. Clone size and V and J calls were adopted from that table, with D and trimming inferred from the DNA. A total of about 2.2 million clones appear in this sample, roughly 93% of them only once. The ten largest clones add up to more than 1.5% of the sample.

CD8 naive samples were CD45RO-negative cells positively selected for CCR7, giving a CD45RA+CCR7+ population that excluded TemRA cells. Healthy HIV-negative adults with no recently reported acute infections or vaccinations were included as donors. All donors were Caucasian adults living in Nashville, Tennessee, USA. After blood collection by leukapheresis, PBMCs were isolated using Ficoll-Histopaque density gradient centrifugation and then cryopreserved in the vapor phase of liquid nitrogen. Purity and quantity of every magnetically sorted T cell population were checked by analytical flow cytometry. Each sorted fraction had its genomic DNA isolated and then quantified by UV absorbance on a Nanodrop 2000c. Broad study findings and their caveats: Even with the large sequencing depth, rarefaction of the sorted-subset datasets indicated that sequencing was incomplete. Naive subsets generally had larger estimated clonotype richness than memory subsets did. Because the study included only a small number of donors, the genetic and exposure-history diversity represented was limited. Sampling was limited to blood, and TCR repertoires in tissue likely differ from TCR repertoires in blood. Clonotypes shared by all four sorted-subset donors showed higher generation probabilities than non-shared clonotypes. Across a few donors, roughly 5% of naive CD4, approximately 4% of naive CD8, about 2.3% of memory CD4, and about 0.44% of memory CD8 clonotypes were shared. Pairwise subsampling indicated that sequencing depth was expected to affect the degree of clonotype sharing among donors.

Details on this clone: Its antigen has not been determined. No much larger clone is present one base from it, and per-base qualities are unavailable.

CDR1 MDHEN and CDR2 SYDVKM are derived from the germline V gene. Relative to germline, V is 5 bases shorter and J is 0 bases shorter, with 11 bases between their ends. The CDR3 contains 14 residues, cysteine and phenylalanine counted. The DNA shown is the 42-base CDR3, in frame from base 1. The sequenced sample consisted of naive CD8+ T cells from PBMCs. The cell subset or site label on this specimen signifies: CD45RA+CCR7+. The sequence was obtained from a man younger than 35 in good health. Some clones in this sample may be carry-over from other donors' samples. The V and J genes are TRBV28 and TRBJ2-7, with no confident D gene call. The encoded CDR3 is CASSPYPSSYEQYF. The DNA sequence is TGTGCCAGCAGTCCATACCCGAGCTCCTACGAGCAGTACTTC.